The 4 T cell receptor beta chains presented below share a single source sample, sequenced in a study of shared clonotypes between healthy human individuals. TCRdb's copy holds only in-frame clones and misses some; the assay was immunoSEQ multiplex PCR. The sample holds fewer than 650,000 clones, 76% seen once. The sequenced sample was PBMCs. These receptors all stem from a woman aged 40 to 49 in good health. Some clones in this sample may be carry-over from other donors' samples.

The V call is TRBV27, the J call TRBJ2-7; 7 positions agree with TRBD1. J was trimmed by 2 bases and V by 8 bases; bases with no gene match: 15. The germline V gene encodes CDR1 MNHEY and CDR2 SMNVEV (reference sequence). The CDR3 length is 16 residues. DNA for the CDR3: TGTGCCAGCCGACGCCCCGGACAGGTCGGTACCTACGAGCAGTACTTC. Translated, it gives CASRRPGQVGTYEQYF.

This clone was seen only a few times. The CDR3 spells CASRGMRDNEKLFF. The CDR3 DNA sequence: TGTGCCAGCAGAGGGATGAGGGATAATGAAAAACTGTTTTTT. The rearrangement uses TRBV6-5 and TRBJ1-4; D is ambiguous. CDR1 and CDR2 (germline): MNHEY, SVGAGI. Trimming cost V 6 bases and J 4 bases, with 12 bases left between them. The CDR3 sequence is 14 residues long.

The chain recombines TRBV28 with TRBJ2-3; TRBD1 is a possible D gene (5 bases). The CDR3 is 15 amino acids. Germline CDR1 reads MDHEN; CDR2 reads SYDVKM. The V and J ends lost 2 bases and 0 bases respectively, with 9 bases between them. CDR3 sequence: CASSLRTPSTDTQYF. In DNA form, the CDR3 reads TGTGCCAGCAGTTTAAGGACACCTAGCACAGATACGCAGTATTTT. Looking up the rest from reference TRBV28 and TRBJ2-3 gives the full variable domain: DVKVTQSSRYLVKRTGEKVFLECVQDMDHENMFWYRQDPGLGLRLIYFSYDVKMKEKGDIPEGYSVSREKKERFSLILESASTNQTSMYLCASSLRTPSTDTQYFGPGTRLTVL.

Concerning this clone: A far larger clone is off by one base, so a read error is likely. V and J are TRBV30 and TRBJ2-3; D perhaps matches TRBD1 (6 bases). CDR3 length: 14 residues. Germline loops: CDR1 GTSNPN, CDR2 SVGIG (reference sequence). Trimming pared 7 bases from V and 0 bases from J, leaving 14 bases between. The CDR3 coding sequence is TGTGCCTTGATGAGGGGGAGAAGCACAGATACGCAGTATTTT. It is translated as CALMRGRSTDTQYF.